The TCR beta chain described here comes from a study of a mutant IDH1 vaccine in newly diagnosed glioma. Study-level information: Commencement of vaccination occurred 4-6 weeks following radiotherapy alone, or concurrently with temozolomide cycles. Standard pretreatment was either radiotherapy, temozolomide, or, for most, radiochemotherapy with temozolomide.

Described time point: week 35, safety follow-up. Doses consisted of 300 ug of mutant IDH1 20-mer peptide each, paired with topical imiquimod. Across weeks 1, 3, 5, 7, 11, 15, 19 and 23, patients received a vaccination each time, eight in all. Between the trimmed V and J ends, which lost 5 bases and 6 bases, there was a span of 7 bases. The germline V gene encodes CDR1 MNHEY and CDR2 SVGAGI. CDR3 length: 12 amino acids. Profiled with immunoSEQ multiplex PCR; TCRdb holds only in-frame clones, not every one. The sample includes 60,000 or so clones, around four fifths seen only once; the top ten take roughly 4.5%. About this clone: Its antigen is not identified.

V is TRBV6-5 and J is TRBJ2-2; D may be TRBD1 (5 bases). Material: PBMCs, obtained from a glioma patient whose treatment included an IDH1 peptide vaccine. The TCR comes from a young man with glioma. In DNA, the CDR3 is TGTGCCAGCAGTGACAGATCCGGGGAGCTGTTTTTT. Amino acid sequence: CASSDRSGELFF.